The present TCR beta chain was sequenced within a study of shared clonotypes between healthy human individuals. Approximately 210 ng DNA, tens of thousands of T cell genomes, went into each sorted-subset replicate PCR. Using immunoSEQ multiplex PCR, the repertoire was profiled, and TCRdb retains in-frame clones only, with some absent. The data hold more than 2,000,000 clones, with 85% to 95% observed a single time. Study-wide findings and caveats: Sequencing depth was expected to affect clonotype sharing among donors. Compared with memory subsets, naive subsets generally had larger estimated richness.

V was pared by 6 bases and J by 0 bases, with 2 bases between. The CDR3 loop spans 11 amino acids. CDR1 is MGHDK and CDR2 is SYGVNS in the germline V gene. As concerns this clone: Its antigen is unidentified.

The source is a young man in good health. Some clones in this sample may be carry-over from other donors' samples. V usage is TRBV25-1 and J usage is TRBJ1-1, with no clear D. Sequencing was done on a sample of naive CD4+ T cells from PBMCs. The sample's subset: CD45RA+ positively selected. CDR3 protein: CASSLNTEAFF. The CDR3 region has the DNA TGTGCCAGCAGCCTGAACACTGAAGCTTTCTTT. Full variable domain (outside the CDR3, taken from reference TRBV25-1 and TRBJ1-1): EADIYQTPRYLVIGTGKKITLECSQTMGHDKMYWYQQDPGMELHLIHYSYGVNSTEKGDLSSESTVSRIRTEHFPLTLESARPSHTSQYLCASSLNTEAFFGQGTRLTVV.